Reported below is one TCR beta chain. Its matching antigen is unknown. These data originate in a study of beta chain features in type 1 diabetes. Study observations and caveats: Reduced insertions and increased deletions marked VDJ junctions in type 1 diabetes patients. When Type 1 diabetes patients were examined, their TCRB CDR3s proved moderately but significantly shorter in all four CD4+ subsets.

Expressed TCRB transcripts got sequenced, as all isolated RNA was reverse transcribed. The read count averaged about 3.6 million across naive, central memory and regulatory T cell samples. Profiled with immunoSEQ multiplex PCR; TCRdb holds only in-frame clones, not every one. The table has under 300,000 clones, 20% seen once. Sampling consisted of one heparinised blood draw per donor, averaging approximately 120 mL. Using CD45RO/CCR7/CD25/CD127/CD95/CD27, CD4+ naive, central memory, regulatory and stem cell-like memory cells were sorted. CDR3 size: 13 residues. Germline values: CDR1 SGHRS, CDR2 YFSETQ. The trim removed 4 bases at V and 7 bases at J, leaving 4 bases unmatched.

This clonotype originated in a middle-aged woman with type 1 diabetes. The gene calls are TRBV5-1 and TRBJ2-1; 8 positions agree with TRBD2. The material sequenced was naive CD4+ T cells from blood. CDR3 DNA: TGCGCCAGCAGCGGGACTAGATTTAATGAGCAGTTCTTC. It encodes CASSGTRFNEQFF. Full variable domain (outside the CDR3, taken from reference TRBV5-1 and TRBJ2-1): KAGVTQTPRYLIKTRGQQVTLSCSPISGHRSVSWYQQTPGQGLQFLFEYFSETQRNKGNFPGRFSGRQFSNSRSEMNVSTLELGDSALYLCASSGTRFNEQFFGPGTRLTVL.